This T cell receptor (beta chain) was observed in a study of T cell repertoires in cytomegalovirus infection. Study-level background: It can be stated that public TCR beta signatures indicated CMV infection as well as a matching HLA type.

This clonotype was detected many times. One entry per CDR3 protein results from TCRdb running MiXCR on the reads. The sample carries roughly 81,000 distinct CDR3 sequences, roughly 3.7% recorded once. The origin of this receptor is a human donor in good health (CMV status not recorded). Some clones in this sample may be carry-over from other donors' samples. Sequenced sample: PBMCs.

The CDR3 protein is CASSSPLGTSVAARDNEQFF. The CDR3 region has the DNA TGTGCCAGCAGCTCACCCCTGGGGACTAGCGTTGCCGCGCGTGACAATGAGCAGTTCTTC. The rearrangement uses TRBV5-5 and TRBJ2-1, with TRBD2 identical over 10 bases. The CDR3 runs to 20 residues. After removal of 3 bases from V and 5 bases from J, the junction contained 20 bases not matched to a gene. Germline lookup yields CDR1 SGHKS and CDR2 YYEKEE (reference sequence).